This TCR beta chain stems from a study of T-cell memory formation after mild COVID-19. V was clipped by 4 bases and J by 3 bases; unmatched bases: 6. CDR1 is GTSNPN and CDR2 is SVGIG in the germline V gene (reference sequence). The CDR3 runs to 14 residues. TCRdb fed the 5' RACE reads into MiXCR, producing one record per CDR3 protein. The repertoire holds about 140,000 distinct CDR3 sequences, with around 15% as singletons. This clonotype was seen many times. The rearrangement joins TRBV30 to TRBJ2-1; 7 bases align to TRBD2. The source of this sequence is an adult woman who had mild COVID-19 (a few samples of this study predate the infection). Cell type and time point are not known. The sample consisted of PBMCs or a T cell subset sorted from them (not recorded which). Written as DNA, the CDR3 is TGTGCCTGGAAGAGCGGGGAAAACTACAATGAGCAGTTCTTC. Amino acids: CAWKSGENYNEQFF.